The 32 T cell receptor beta chains in this list originate from one sample, sequenced in a study of molecular identifiers for immune sequencing clone quantification. Each CDR3 protein gets one entry after TCRdb re-called the PCR reads with MiXCR. The sample gives nearly 650,000 distinct CDR3 sequences, about 25% of which show up once; 0.7% to 0.95% is in the top ten. Input material: naive CD8+ T cells from blood, with Jurkat cell RNA spiked in. Sample subset: FACS-sorted CD8+CD4-CCR7+CD45RA+ naive T cells. These receptors came from a human donor in good health. Some libraries in this study had Jurkat cell RNA spiked in.

At least ten counts were recorded for this clonotype. The rearrangement joins TRBV28 to TRBJ2-1, with D perhaps matching TRBD1 or TRBD2 (5 bases each). The germline gives CDR1 MDHEN, CDR2 SYDVKM. This CDR3 is built from 13 residues. Between the trimmed V and J ends, which lost 9 bases and 8 bases, there was a span of 17 bases. CDR3 loop: CASFKGPGHEQFF. CDR3 DNA sequence: TGTGCCAGTTTTAAGGGTCCGGGGCATGAGCAGTTCTTC.

The gene calls are TRBV29-1 and TRBJ1-2, with a weak D call TRBD1 (5 bases). Trimming cost V 2 bases and J 3 bases, with 7 bases left between them. Germline V gives CDR1 SQVTM, CDR2 ANQGSEA. The CDR3 covers 12 residues. This chain's CDR3 is CSVERDYYGYTF. As DNA, the CDR3 is TGCAGCGTTGAAAGGGACTACTATGGCTACACCTTC.

The rearrangement uses TRBV4-1 and TRBJ1-1; D is ambiguous. CDR1 is MGHRA and CDR2 is YSYEKL in the germline V gene. Trimming removed 5 bases from V and 0 bases from J, with 16 bases in between. The length of the CDR3 is 16 residues. The CDR3 here is CASSETTDGMNTEAFF. CDR3 nucleotide sequence: TGCGCCAGCAGCGAGACGACGGACGGGATGAACACTGAAGCTTTCTTT.

This clonotype has a count of ten or more. The chain uses TRBV30 and TRBJ2-2; no reliable D call. The CDR3 has 13 amino acids. Deletions cut 3 bases from V and 6 bases from J, with 11 bases between. From germline, CDR1 is GTSNPN and CDR2 SVGIG (reference sequence). The chain's CDR3 is CAWSPLGPGELFF. Written as DNA, the CDR3 is TGTGCCTGGAGCCCGCTGGGCCCCGGGGAGCTGTTTTTT.

For this clonotype: A much larger clonotype is one base distant, so this may be a read error. The gene calls are TRBV7-9 and TRBJ2-7, with D perhaps being TRBD1 or TRBD2 (5 bases each). V dropped 11 bases and J dropped 9 bases, with 8 bases sitting between them. CDR1 is SEHNR, CDR2 FQNEAQ, per germline (reference sequence). The length of the CDR3 is 8 residues. CDR3: CAYGGQYF. The CDR3 DNA reads TGTGCCTATGGGGGGCAGTACTTC. Filled out from reference TRBV7-9 and TRBJ2-7, the complete variable domain reads DTGVSQNPRHKITKRGQNVTFRCDPISEHNRLYWYRQTLGQGPEFLTYFQNEAQLEKSRLLSDRFSAERPKGSFSTLEIQRTEQGDSAMYLCAYGGQYFGPGTRLTVT.

A few counts support this clonotype. The rearrangement uses TRBV14 and TRBJ2-7; unclear D gene. Germline assignment: CDR1 SGHDN and CDR2 FVKESK. This CDR3 is built from 14 residues. Trimming removed 2 bases at V and 1 base at J, with 9 bases between. Here the CDR3 reads CASSQYWGSYEQYF. DNA of the CDR3: TGTGCCAGCAGCCAATATTGGGGATCCTACGAGCAGTACTTC.

Note on this clonotype: An end of the junction does not agree with germline; a read error may underlie this. V usage is TRBV7-6 and J usage is TRBJ1-2; tentatively, D is TRBD1 (5 bases). Germline lookup yields CDR1 SGHVS and CDR2 FNYEAQ. The CDR3 runs 13 residues. Here the CDR3 reads CASSQGREYGNTF. DNA of the CDR3: TGTGCCAGCAGCCAGGGACGGGAATATGGCAACACCTTC. The whole variable domain, filled in from reference TRBV7-6 and TRBJ1-2, reads GAGVSQSPRYKVTKRGQDVALRCDPISGHVSLYWYRQALGQGPEFLTYFNYEAQQDKSGLPNDRFSAERPEGSISTLTIQRTEQRDSAMYRCASSQGREYGNTFGSGTRLTVV.

J is TRBJ2-2 and V is TRBV21-1; the table's D call TRBD1 went unverified against the DNA. TRBV21-1 is a listed pseudogene. The CDR3 has 20 amino acids. The CDR3, as DNA: TGTGCCAGCAGCAAAGCGCTTTCGTATTCCGGGACAGGGGCGACCGGGGAGCTGTTTTTT. Residues: CASSKALSYSGTGATGELFF.

This clonotype was detected ten times or more. J is TRBJ2-6 and V is TRBV6-5; TRBD1 matches at 8 bases. In germline, CDR1 is MNHEY, CDR2 SVGAGI. The CDR3 contains 18 residues. Losses at the gene ends were 2 bases for V and 1 base for J; bases not matched to a gene: 7. CDR3 in DNA: TGTGCCAGCAGTTACCCCCGAGACAGGGGATCTGGGGCCAACGTCCTGACTTTC. This codes for CASSYPRDRGSGANVLTF.

About this clonotype: At one boundary the junction diverges from the germline segment, which might be a read error. The chain uses TRBV5-4 and TRBJ2-5, with a possible D match to TRBD2 (6 bases). CDR1 is SGHNT and CDR2 is YYREEE in the germline V gene (reference sequence). This CDR3 contains 16 residues. Here the CDR3 reads CASSLSSGVYQKTQYF. CDR3 DNA: TGTGCCAGCAGCCTAAGTAGCGGAGTGTACCAAAAGACCCAGTACTTC.

This clonotype was observed a handful of times. The chain couples TRBV11-2 to TRBJ2-5; tentative D call: TRBD2 (6 bases). V lost 1 base to trimming and J lost 2 bases, with 11 bases between them. Germline V CDR1 and CDR2: SGHAT, FQNNGV. The CDR3 length is 15 residues. For the CDR3, the DNA is TGTGCCAGCAGCTTAGGGTTTAGCGGACAAGAGACCCAGTACTTC. This gives the protein CASSLGFSGQETQYF. The variable domain in full, with the rest retrieved from reference TRBV11-2 and TRBJ2-5, is EAGVAQSPRYKIIEKRQSVAFWCNPISGHATLYWYQQILGQGPKLLIQFQNNGVVDDSQLPKDRFSAERLKGVDSTLKIQPAKLEDSAVYLCASSLGFSGQETQYFGPGTRLLVL.

Comments on this clonotype: This sequence may be a read error, since a much larger clone differs from it by one base. This chain uses TRBV7-2 with TRBJ2-1; D not certain. The CDR3 length is 14 residues. The V end was cut by 5 bases, the J end by 4 bases, with 12 bases between. Germline loops: CDR1 SGHTA, CDR2 FQGNSA. CDR3 DNA: TGTGCCAGCAGCCAGGAGACTGAGTACAATGAGCAGTTCTTC. It codes for CASSQETEYNEQFF.

V usage is TRBV4-3 and J usage is TRBJ1-2, with TRBD1 as a possible D gene (6 bases). Germline assignment: CDR1 LGHNA and CDR2 YSLEER. Trimming cost V 0 bases and J 1 base, with 12 bases left between them. The length of the CDR3 is 16 residues. The CDR3 nucleotides read TGCGCCAGCAGCCAAGATACAGGGCCTTTTAACTATGGCTACACCTTC. Protein: CASSQDTGPFNYGYTF.

Here the CDR3 reads CASSSREGGTDTQYF. CDR3 bases: TGTGCCAGCAGCTCCCGGGAGGGGGGCACAGATACGCAGTATTTT. The rearrangement joins TRBV7-2 to TRBJ2-3, with 8 bases aligning to TRBD2. The V gene end was trimmed by 4 bases and the J gene end by 1 base; junction bases not matched to a gene: 4. The germline gives CDR1 SGHTA, CDR2 FQGNSA. The CDR3 length is 15 residues.

The chain joins TRBV19 to TRBJ2-3; D not resolved. The CDR3 extends over 13 amino acids. Per the germline V gene, CDR1 is LNHDA and CDR2 is SQIVND (reference sequence). V was cut by 7 bases and J by 2 bases, with 10 bases left in between. The CDR3 sequence is CASNSALTDTQYF. Written as DNA, the CDR3 is TGTGCCAGTAATTCTGCGCTCACAGATACGCAGTATTTT.

This chain links TRBV27 with TRBJ1-5, with 8 bases fitting TRBD1. Germline CDR1 MNHEY, CDR2 SMNVEV (reference sequence). Germline trimming cut 9 bases from V and 0 bases from J; bases unmatched to any gene: 7. This CDR3 contains 15 residues. The CDR3 region is CASRMTGASNQPQHF. CDR3 DNA: TGTGCCAGTCGAATGACAGGGGCTAGCAATCAGCCCCAGCATTTT.

This clonotype occurred a few times. V gene TRBV6-6 combines with J gene TRBJ2-7, with 9 nucleotides matching TRBD2. The germline V gene has CDR1 MNHNY and CDR2 SVGAGI (reference sequence). Germline trimming cut 5 bases from V and 4 bases from J; bases unmatched to any gene: 9. CDR3 length: 15 residues. The CDR3 loop is CASSPHSGSPYEQYF. Written as DNA, the CDR3 is TGTGCCAGCAGTCCCCATAGCGGGAGCCCTTACGAGCAGTACTTC.

The rearrangement joins TRBV9 to TRBJ2-7; 9 bases line up with TRBD2. The junction had 4 bases not matched to a gene; V was cut back by 3 bases and J by 3 bases. Germline V gives CDR1 SGDLS, CDR2 YYNGEE. This CDR3 spans 14 amino acids. The CDR3 is CASSAGTSYYEQYF. CDR3 sequence (DNA): TGTGCCAGCAGCGCCGGGACTAGCTACTACGAGCAGTACTTC.

This clonotype was counted only a few times. The gene calls are TRBV6-5 and TRBJ2-2; 7 bases match TRBD1. CDR1 is MNHEY, CDR2 SVGAGI, per germline. V lost 7 bases, J lost 5 bases, and 7 bases stayed unmatched. There are 14 residues in the CDR3. The CDR3 here is CASTWTGGTGELFF. The CDR3 DNA reads TGTGCCAGCACCTGGACAGGTGGTACCGGGGAGCTGTTTTTT.

This clonotype was seen many times. The CDR3 protein is CASSQGWGAGQPQHF. DNA of the CDR3: TGCGCCAGCAGCCAAGGATGGGGGGCTGGACAGCCCCAGCATTTT. The chain carries TRBV4-3 and TRBJ1-5; maybe TRBD1 (6 bases). The germline V gene encodes CDR1 LGHNA and CDR2 YSLEER. This CDR3 region has 15 residues. Trimming removed 1 base from V and 7 bases from J, with 14 bases in between.

This clonotype was recorded many times. The genes are TRBV7-9 and TRBJ2-7, with TRBD1 identical over 8 bases. Germline V CDR1 and CDR2: SEHNR, FQNEAQ (reference sequence). Germline trimming cut 5 bases from V and 3 bases from J; bases unmatched to any gene: 12. The CDR3 is 16 residues long. The CDR3 sequence is CASSPTRTGMDYEQYF. CDR3 nucleotide sequence: TGTGCCAGCAGCCCAACCAGGACAGGGATGGACTACGAGCAGTACTTC. Variable domain in full (rest from reference TRBV7-9 and TRBJ2-7): DTGVSQNPRHKITKRGQNVTFRCDPISEHNRLYWYRQTLGQGPEFLTYFQNEAQLEKSRLLSDRFSAERPKGSFSTLEIQRTEQGDSAMYLCASSPTRTGMDYEQYFGPGTRLTVT.

This clonotype was counted between two and nine times. The chain couples TRBV12-3 or TRBV12-4 to TRBJ2-3; 9 nucleotides agree with TRBD1. V was clipped by 4 bases and J by 2 bases; unmatched bases: 4. This CDR3 contains 15 residues. CDR3 loop: CASSWYRGHTDTQYF. Here the CDR3 DNA reads TGTGCCAGCAGTTGGTACAGGGGGCACACAGATACGCAGTATTTT.

On this clonotype: A read error may account for a junction end that differs from germline. The chain combines TRBV5-3 with TRBJ2-5; D possibly corresponds to TRBD2 (5 bases). TRBV5-3 has ORF status, its function being uncertain. This CDR3 is 14 amino acids long. This chain's CDR3 is CASSTRPREEIQYF. For the CDR3, the DNA is TGTGCCAGCAGCACCCGGCCGAGGGAAGAGATCCAGTACTTC.

This clonotype was picked up a small number of times. The CDR3 protein is CASSPRTGWYEQYF. In nucleotides, the CDR3 is TGCGCCAGCAGCCCCAGGACAGGGTGGTACGAGCAGTACTTC. The J gene is TRBJ2-7, the V gene TRBV4-3, with 8 bases fitting TRBD1. The length of the CDR3 is 14 residues. Trimming took 4 bases from V and 4 from J; bases not matched to a gene: 6. Germline CDR1 LGHNA, CDR2 YSLEER.

This clonotype occurred a few times. The V and J genes are TRBV5-4 and TRBJ2-7; D gene unclear. The V gene lost 2 bases and the J gene lost 3 bases, with 9 bases spanning the gap. The CDR3 length is 13 residues. The V gene's germline CDR1 is SGHNT and CDR2 YYREEE (reference sequence). DNA of the CDR3: TGTGCCAGCAGCTTTGGGCTAGACTACGAGCAGTACTTC. As protein: CASSFGLDYEQYF.

This clonotype was found a few times. Germline is not matched at one junction end, which may reflect a read error. V and J are TRBV4-3 and TRBJ2-5, with 7 nucleotides matching TRBD2. This CDR3 has 15 residues. Germline V gives CDR1 LGHNA, CDR2 YSLEER. This chain's CDR3 is CASSQTQREQEPQYF. The DNA of the CDR3 is TGCGCCAGCAGCCAGACCCAGCGGGAACAAGAGCCCCAGTACTTC.

This sequence joins TRBV11-2 and TRBJ2-5; a weak D match, TRBD1 (6 bases). The length of the CDR3 is 14 residues. CDR1 is SGHAT, CDR2 FQNNGV, per germline. V was clipped by 3 bases and J by 3 bases, with 11 bases between them. CDR3 nucleotides: TGTGCCAGCAGCTTTTACAGGGCGAAAGAGACCCAGTACTTC. Its protein is CASSFYRAKETQYF.

The chain couples TRBV19 to TRBJ1-6; D perhaps matches TRBD1 (5 bases). Germline lookup yields CDR1 LNHDA and CDR2 SQIVND (reference sequence). Trimming left V 1 base short and J 3 bases short, with 10 bases between. This CDR3 contains 16 residues. DNA for the CDR3: TGTGCCAGTAGTATAGGACAGAGGAGCTATAATTCACCCCTCCACTTT. It translates to CASSIGQRSYNSPLHF.

V usage is TRBV4-3 and J usage is TRBJ2-1, with a possible D match to TRBD1 (6 bases). Germline V gives CDR1 LGHNA, CDR2 YSLEER. The CDR3 contains 15 residues. V lost 1 base, J lost 9 bases, and 16 bases lay in between. CDR3 sequence reads: CASSQGGRSSIEQFF. The CDR3 DNA sequence: TGCGCCAGCAGCCAAGGGGGGCGGTCATCCATTGAGCAGTTCTTC.

The table lists this clonotype with many counts. CDR3 nucleotides: TGTGCCAGCAGTCCGACAGGGAGCAATCAGCCCCAGCATTTT. Residues: CASSPTGSNQPQHF. The gene calls are TRBV6-2 or TRBV6-3 and TRBJ1-5; TRBD1 matches 7 bases. The CDR3 sequence is 14 residues long. Losses at the gene ends were 5 bases for V and 1 base for J; bases not matched to a gene: 2. Germline loops: CDR1 MNHEY, CDR2 SVGEGT.

This clonotype was seen ten or more times. Written as DNA, the CDR3 is TGTGCCAGCAGCTCCGACAGGGGTAGCGACATTCAGTACTTC. Translating gives CASSSDRGSDIQYF. The chain couples TRBV7-9 to TRBJ2-4; TRBD1 matches at 8 bases. J gave up 8 bases and V 4 bases, and 7 bases lay outside the gene matches. Germline values: CDR1 SEHNR, CDR2 FQNEAQ (reference sequence). This CDR3 is 14 amino acids long.

The table lists this clonotype with a few counts. One junction end does not reproduce the germline sequence, and a read error may be involved. The chain uses TRBV4-3 and TRBJ1-5; D may be TRBD1 (5 bases). The CDR3 contains 16 residues. In germline, CDR1 is LGHNA, CDR2 YSLEER. The CDR3 here is CANSQDWQGGNQPQHF. CDR3 bases: TGCGCCAACAGCCAAGATTGGCAGGGTGGCAATCAGCCCCAGCATTTT.